This T cell receptor beta chain comes out of a study of cytomegalovirus exposure and HLA in healthy donors. General study points: A list of about 180 TCR beta chains associated with cytomegalovirus was given. The likely origin of a cluster of highly shared sequence variants was a sequencing artifact. In a later analysis, TCR association rates varied by HLA locus: DRB1 most, HLA-C fewest.

CDR3 size: 19 residues. The V gene lost 0 bases and the J gene lost 5 bases, with 25 bases spanning the gap. Germline CDR1 reads WNHNN; CDR2 reads SYGVQD (reference sequence). Details on this clone: No antigen is known for it.

Unrecorded immune exposure was likely among donors, who were nominally healthy when sampled. With 60 Vbeta and 13 Jbeta primers, the PCR was carried out. The data were produced by immunoSEQ multiplex PCR, yet TCRdb's version contains in-frame clones alone and is incomplete. The sample has approximately 180,000 clones; 77% are singletons. The V and J genes are TRBV10-1 and TRBJ2-5, with D perhaps TRBD2 (5 bases). This clonotype originated in a woman between 25 and 40 years old in good health and CMV-seropositive. Sequenced input: PBMCs. This CDR3 is CASSESPGPGGPYWETQYF. The CDR3 nucleotides are TGCGCCAGCAGTGAGTCGCCGGGCCCCGGCGGGCCGTATTGGGAGACCCAGTACTTC.